Below are 11 T cell receptor beta chains sequenced from a single sample in a study of beta chain features in type 1 diabetes. Expressed TCRB transcripts were sequenced because the entire RNA isolate underwent reverse transcription. Data came from immunoSEQ multiplex PCR; TCRdb stores just in-frame clones and leaves some out. Of around 430,000 clones detected, 25% to 35% appear once; the ten largest clones hold 0.06% to 0.07%. Specimen: naive CD4+ T cells from blood. The receptors were sampled from a man younger than 30 in good health.

The CDR3 nucleotides read TGTGCCAGTAACGACAGGGCTAGCAATCAGCCCCAGCATTTT. This encodes CASNDRASNQPQHF. The J gene is TRBJ1-5, the V gene TRBV27, with 7 bases lining up with TRBD1. The CDR3 has 14 amino acids. Germline lookup yields CDR1 MNHEY and CDR2 SMNVEV (reference sequence). The V gene end was trimmed by 9 bases and the J gene end by 0 bases; junction bases not matched to a gene: 5.

The V gene is TRBV11-2, the J gene TRBJ2-7; D might be TRBD2 (5 bases). Trimming took 5 bases from V and 0 from J, leaving 14 bases between them. Germline V gives CDR1 SGHAT, CDR2 FQNNGV. There are 15 residues in the CDR3. This chain's CDR3 is CASSPSRGVSYEQYF. The CDR3 region has the DNA TGTGCCAGCAGCCCGTCTCGGGGAGTCTCCTACGAGCAGTACTTC.

CDR3 nucleotide sequence: TGTGCCAGCAGCGACCTACAGGGGAAGACCCAGTACTTC. The encoded protein is CASSDLQGKTQYF. The J gene is TRBJ2-5, the V gene TRBV7-9; 7 bases are shared with TRBD1. With 5 bases clipped from V and 6 bases from J, the junction kept 6 bases outside the gene matches. CDR1 and CDR2 (germline): SEHNR, FQNEAQ (reference sequence). CDR3 length: 13 amino acids.

CDR3: CAWRLYSGVSSYNEQFF. CDR3 DNA: TGTGCCTGGAGACTGTATTCCGGGGTCAGCTCCTACAATGAGCAGTTCTTC. The chain uses TRBV30 and TRBJ2-1, with TRBD2 as a possible D gene (5 bases). V shed 3 bases and J shed 0 bases, with 18 bases lying between them. Per the germline V gene, CDR1 is GTSNPN and CDR2 is SVGIG (reference sequence). The CDR3 totals 17 residues.

The rearrangement joins TRBV9 to TRBJ2-7; TRBD2 matches 9 bases. CDR1 and CDR2 from the germline V gene are SGDLS and YYNGEE. The CDR3 has 15 amino acids. V shed 4 bases, J shed 6 bases, and the junction held 11 bases outside the gene matches. The CDR3 bases are TGTGCCAGCAGCCTCACCGGGACTAGCTTCTCCGAGCAGTACTTC. Amino acids: CASSLTGTSFSEQYF.

The chain combines TRBV29-1 with TRBJ2-5, with D possibly TRBD1 on 5 matching bases. Per the germline V gene, CDR1 is SQVTM and CDR2 is ANQGSEA. The ends were cut back, 5 bases at V and 1 base at J, with 8 bases in the middle. There are 12 residues in the CDR3. CDR3 region: CSVKQGQETQYF. Written as DNA, the CDR3 is TGCAGCGTTAAGCAGGGCCAAGAGACCCAGTACTTC.

This clone was counted a few times. The chain carries TRBV2 and TRBJ1-2; D gene unclear. The V end lost 2 bases, the J end lost 8 bases, and 9 bases lay between the germline ends. The CDR3 length is 12 residues. Germline CDR1 and CDR2: SNHLY and FYNNEI. CDR3 sequence: CASSEFGWGYTF. Here the CDR3 DNA reads TGTGCCAGCAGTGAATTTGGCTGGGGCTACACCTTC.

The chain has TRBV18 and TRBJ2-7; no clear D. V lost 2 bases, J lost 1 base, and 9 bases lay in between. CDR1 KGHSH and CDR2 LQKENI come from the germline V gene. This CDR3 has 14 residues. CDR3 DNA: TGTGCCAGCTCACCAAGTGGCGGTTCCTACGAGCAGTACTTC. Translated, it gives CASSPSGGSYEQYF.

The chain links TRBV10-3 to TRBJ2-1, with 7 bases matching TRBD1. Germline V gene lookup returns CDR1 ENHRY and CDR2 SYGVKD. The CDR3 spans 15 residues. J lost 0 bases, V lost 9 bases, and 8 bases had no gene match. The CDR3 nucleotides read TGTGCCATAGGACAGGCCGCTAGCTCCTACAATGAGCAGTTCTTC. Its translation: CAIGQAASSYNEQFF.

This clone was seen a few times. The J gene is TRBJ2-7, the V gene TRBV7-2; TRBD2 matches at 7 bases. The CDR3 spans 14 residues. V lost 4 bases and J lost 4; bases outside the gene matches: 7. Germline V lookup: CDR1 SGHTA, CDR2 FQGNSA. CDR3 residues: CASSSEAGLYEQYF. CDR3 nucleotide sequence: TGTGCCAGCAGCTCAGAAGCGGGACTTTACGAGCAGTACTTC.

This clone was recorded a few times. This chain links TRBV18 with TRBJ2-5; D remains unclear. Germline-derived CDR1 and CDR2 are KGHSH and LQKENI. V was shortened by 1 base and J by 0 bases, with 6 bases between the two germline ends. CDR3 length equals 14 residues. The DNA for the CDR3 is TGTGCCAGCTCACCACTTATCGACCAAGAGACCCAGTACTTC. Translating gives CASSPLIDQETQYF.